A single sample is the source of the 31 T cell receptor beta chains below, sequenced in a study of T cell responses to AZD1222 COVID-19 vaccine. TCRdb's copy holds only in-frame clones and misses some; the assay was immunoSEQ multiplex PCR. The sample has 120,000 or so clones, more than 80% seen once. The sample in question was peripheral blood, obtained on day 0 of AZD1222 vaccination. The source of these receptors is an adult in good health.

This chain joins TRBV2 and TRBJ2-1, with a weak D call TRBD1 (5 bases). Germline CDR1 reads SNHLY; CDR2 reads FYNNEI. The CDR3 contains 17 residues. V was shortened by 2 bases and J by 5 bases, with 19 bases between the two germline ends. The DNA of the CDR3 is TGTGCCAGCAGTGAATACGCAGGGAAGGTGTTCAACAATGAGCAGTTCTTC. It specifies CASSEYAGKVFNNEQFF.

The rearrangement joins TRBV21-1 to TRBJ1-3. TRBV21-1 counts as a pseudogene. CDR3 length equals 17 residues. The CDR3 DNA is TGTGCCAGCAGCCCTCTTACTCCCCGGGGTCTAGGAAACACCATATATTTT. As protein: CASSPLTPRGLGNTIYF.

The rearrangement joins TRBV5-1 to TRBJ2-7; 10 bases are shared with TRBD2. The CDR3 has 16 residues. Germline-derived CDR1 and CDR2 are SGHRS and YFSETQ. With 4 bases clipped from V and 7 bases from J, the junction kept 14 bases outside the gene matches. CDR3 DNA: TGCGCCAGCAGCAACCTTAACGGACCAGCGGGGGGGGAGCAGTACTTC. Residues: CASSNLNGPAGGEQYF. The full variable domain, rest sourced from reference TRBV5-1 and TRBJ2-7, is KAGVTQTPRYLIKTRGQQVTLSCSPISGHRSVSWYQQTPGQGLQFLFEYFSETQRNKGNFPGRFSGRQFSNSRSEMNVSTLELGDSALYLCASSNLNGPAGGEQYFGPGTRLTVT.

J is TRBJ2-2 and V is TRBV5-6; 9 bases match TRBD1. V shed 4 bases, J shed 6 bases, and the junction held 7 bases outside the gene matches. The CDR3 runs 15 residues. Germline V gives CDR1 SGHDT, CDR2 YYEEEE. CDR3 protein: CASSPGTGWSGELFF. As DNA, the CDR3 is TGTGCCAGCAGCCCTGGGACAGGGTGGTCCGGGGAGCTGTTTTTT.

The chain uses TRBV24-1 and TRBJ1-5; a weak D match, TRBD1 (6 bases). Looked up from germline, CDR1 is KGHDR and CDR2 is SFDVKD. The CDR3 totals 15 residues. Trimming cost V 2 bases and J 3 bases, with 10 bases left between them. In nucleotides, the CDR3 is TGTGCCACCAGTGATTACAGGGAGGTCAATCAGCCCCAGCATTTT. This codes for CATSDYREVNQPQHF.

V gene TRBV9 combines with J gene TRBJ2-3; 7 bases are a match to TRBD2. The CDR3 runs 15 residues. The germline V gene encodes CDR1 SGDLS and CDR2 YYNGEE. V trimming: 6 bases; J trimming: 4 bases; junction bases outside the gene matches: 11. CDR3 region: CASTATGRAADTQYF. CDR3 coding DNA: TGTGCCAGCACCGCTACGGGGAGGGCCGCAGATACGCAGTATTTT.

The rearrangement joins TRBV4-3 to TRBJ1-1; unclear D gene. The CDR3 sequence is 14 residues long. V lost 0 bases and J 1 base, leaving 6 bases between the germline ends. Germline V gives CDR1 LGHNA, CDR2 YSLEER. The CDR3 DNA follows: TGCGCCAGCAGCCAAGAACACCGGAACACTGAAGCTTTCTTT. Translated, it gives CASSQEHRNTEAFF.

The chain is built from TRBV7-9 and TRBJ1-1; 8 nucleotides match TRBD1. This CDR3 has 15 amino acids. Germline values: CDR1 SEHNR, CDR2 FQNEAQ (reference sequence). The ends lost 1 base at V and 4 bases at J; junction bases unmatched: 5. The CDR3 nucleotides read TGTGCCAGCAGCTTAGTCTCTGGACAGGGCACTGAAGCTTTCTTT. It encodes CASSLVSGQGTEAFF.

This rearrangement joins TRBV9 to TRBJ2-1, with 9 positions matching TRBD2. The CDR3 is 15 amino acids. Trimming cost V 0 bases and J 10 bases; bases outside gene matches: 8. Germline V gene sequence: CDR1 SGDLS, CDR2 YYNGEE. The CDR3 DNA follows: TGTGCCAGCAGCGTAGTTCCAGCGGGAGGACAAGAGCAGTTCTTC. Translating it yields CASSVVPAGGQEQFF.

J is TRBJ1-1 and V is TRBV19; 9 bases fit TRBD1. Germline V gives CDR1 LNHDA, CDR2 SQIVND (reference sequence). This CDR3 comprises 16 residues. J gave up 2 bases and V 4 bases, and 8 bases lay outside the gene matches. The CDR3 DNA is TGTGCCAGTAGTACAGGGACAGGGTCCGTCAACACTGAAGCTTTCTTT. It yields the protein CASSTGTGSVNTEAFF.

As DNA, the CDR3 is TGTGCCAGCAGGACAGGGAATGGGGCTGAAGCTTTCTTT. It codes for CASRTGNGAEAFF. V gene TRBV6-5 combines with J gene TRBJ1-1, with 7 bases that match TRBD1. Germline V gene data show CDR1 as MNHEY and CDR2 as SVGAGI. This CDR3 contains 13 residues. With V trimmed by 6 bases and J by 6 bases, 7 bases remained unmatched.

This clone has just one count. V is TRBV6-5 and J is TRBJ1-3; D is undetermined. The V gene lost 4 bases and the J gene lost 2 bases, with 9 bases spanning the gap. The CDR3 totals 14 residues. Germline CDR1 reads MNHEY; CDR2 reads SVGAGI. The CDR3, as DNA: TGTGCCAGCAGTTCCCGGGCTGCTGGAAACACCATATATTTT. This encodes CASSSRAAGNTIYF.

This sequence joins TRBV19 and TRBJ2-7; 7 bases fit TRBD1. V dropped 6 bases and J dropped 3; count of bases not matched to a gene: 8. The CDR3 length is 14 residues. The germline V gene encodes CDR1 LNHDA and CDR2 SQIVND (reference sequence). The CDR3 reads CASSLGTGVYEQYF. The CDR3 DNA reads as TGTGCCAGTAGCCTAGGAACAGGGGTCTACGAGCAGTACTTC.

The chain has TRBV28 and TRBJ1-1; weak D call: TRBD1 (5 bases). This CDR3 region has 14 residues. The V gene lost 2 bases and the J gene lost 1 base, with 8 bases spanning the gap. Germline V gene data show CDR1 as MDHEN and CDR2 as SYDVKM. This CDR3 is CASSLVTANTEAFF. CDR3 nucleotides: TGTGCCAGCAGTTTAGTGACAGCGAACACTGAAGCTTTCTTT.

This chain connects TRBV28 to TRBJ2-4, with 7 bases aligning to TRBD1. Germline lookup yields CDR1 MDHEN and CDR2 SYDVKM. This CDR3 is built from 20 residues. V shed 6 bases, J shed 0 bases, and the junction held 20 bases outside the gene matches. The CDR3 coding sequence is TGTGCCAGCAGCGAACTGAGACAGGGCATCAGGTTGGGAGCCAAAAACATTCAGTACTTC. This translates into CASSELRQGIRLGAKNIQYF.

The V gene is TRBV7-3, the J gene TRBJ2-1; D might be TRBD2 (6 bases). The V gene's germline CDR1 is SGHTA and CDR2 FQGTGA. V lost 5 bases and J lost 9, with 20 bases in between. The CDR3 has 15 amino acids. The CDR3 here is CASSPGGLTSSEQFF. CDR3 coding DNA: TGTGCCAGCAGCCCCGGGGGACTGACAAGTAGTGAGCAGTTCTTC.

This chain joins TRBV6-5 and TRBJ1-5, with D perhaps matching TRBD1 (6 bases). In germline, CDR1 is MNHEY, CDR2 SVGAGI. The CDR3 loop spans 13 amino acids. Trimming removed 8 bases at V and 10 bases at J, with 18 bases between. CDR3 sequence (DNA): TGTGCCAGCTGCAGGGGTCAAAATCGACCCCAGCATTTT. This gives the protein CASCRGQNRPQHF.

The chain couples TRBV9 to TRBJ2-1; 7 nucleotides match TRBD2. The junction had 0 bases not matched to a gene; V was cut back by 1 base and J by 2 bases. The CDR3 loop spans 14 amino acids. Germline V CDR1 and CDR2: SGDLS, YYNGEE. For the CDR3, the DNA is TGTGCCAGCAGCGTAACTAGCGCCTACAATGAGCAGTTCTTC. It codes for CASSVTSAYNEQFF.

This chain uses TRBV12-3 or TRBV12-4 with TRBJ2-3; D is ambiguous. There are 13 residues in the CDR3. Trimming took 0 bases from V and 4 from J, leaving 5 bases between them. CDR3 protein: CASSLAGSDTQYF. As DNA, the CDR3 is TGTGCCAGCAGTTTAGCGGGGTCAGATACGCAGTATTTT.

The V call is TRBV10-3, the J call TRBJ2-2; 8 bases align to TRBD1. V shed 2 bases, J shed 6 bases, and the junction held 2 bases outside the gene matches. Germline V gene lookup returns CDR1 ENHRY and CDR2 SYGVKD. CDR3 length: 14 residues. In DNA form, the CDR3 reads TGTGCCATCAGTGAGCCGGACAGGGCCGGGGAGCTGTTTTTT. This translates into CAISEPDRAGELFF.

This clone showed up just a few times. The chain joins TRBV28 to TRBJ1-6; D is perhaps TRBD1 (5 bases). This CDR3 is 12 amino acids long. V was trimmed by 4 bases and J by 16 bases, leaving 14 bases between them. Germline CDR1 is MDHEN and CDR2 is SYDVKM. In DNA, the CDR3 is TGTGCCAGCAGTTCGGAACCGGGACCGCTCCACTTT. Its translation: CASSSEPGPLHF.

The chain couples TRBV19 to TRBJ1-5, with a tentative D call TRBD1 (6 bases). There are 15 residues in the CDR3. Trimming took off 6 bases at V and 2 bases at J, with 14 bases between the two ends. Per germline, CDR1 LNHDA and CDR2 SQIVND (reference sequence). The CDR3 coding sequence is TGTGCCAGTAGATCACAGGGAGGCGGCAATCAGCCCCAGCATTTT. It is translated as CASRSQGGGNQPQHF.

The chain is built from TRBV5-1 and TRBJ1-2; D may be TRBD1 (6 bases). CDR3 length: 14 residues. Germline-derived CDR1 and CDR2 are SGHRS and YFSETQ. V was clipped by 4 bases and J by 7 bases, with 17 bases between them. Here the CDR3 reads CASSEAQGEGGYTF. DNA of the CDR3: TGCGCCAGCAGCGAGGCACAGGGTGAAGGTGGCTACACCTTC.

The chain is built from TRBV6-1 and TRBJ2-2; tentative D call: TRBD1 (6 bases). Germline V gives CDR1 MNHNS, CDR2 SASEGT. This CDR3 is built from 17 residues. The germline V and J ends were trimmed by 2 bases and 1 base, with 14 bases remaining between them. This CDR3 reads CASSELGDILNTGELFF. CDR3 nucleotide sequence: TGTGCCAGCAGTGAACTTGGGGACATCCTGAACACCGGGGAGCTGTTTTTT.

V usage is TRBV6-1 and J usage is TRBJ1-6; no clear D gene. Germline V gives CDR1 MNHNS, CDR2 SASEGT. Trimming pared 2 bases from V and 2 bases from J, leaving 7 bases between. This CDR3 spans 15 amino acids. In DNA form, the CDR3 reads TGTGCCAGCAGTGAAACAGACCCCTATAATTCACCCCTCCACTTT. Translated, it gives CASSETDPYNSPLHF.

This clone was seen once. The junction and the germline gene differ at one end; a read error may be behind it. The chain links TRBV7-7 to TRBJ2-1; 8 bases agree with TRBD1. The germline CDR1 and CDR2 sequences are SSHAT and FNYEAQ (reference sequence). The CDR3 runs to 17 residues. CDR3 nucleotide sequence: TGTGCTAGCAGTAAAGTTGCCGGGACAGGAGCCTACAATGAGCAGTTCTTC. Translated: CASSKVAGTGAYNEQFF.

This clone has only one observation. CDR3 sequence reads: CASSYRDRYEQYF. CDR3 sequence (DNA): TGTGCCAGCAGTTACCGGGACCGCTACGAGCAGTACTTC. V is TRBV6-6 and J is TRBJ2-7; possibly TRBD1 or TRBD2 for D (5 bases each). The CDR3 length is 13 residues. Germline lookup yields CDR1 MNHNY and CDR2 SVGAGI (reference sequence). V dropped 2 bases and J dropped 3 bases, with 8 bases sitting between them.

The rearrangement links TRBV11-2 to TRBJ2-7; TRBD2 agrees at 11 bases. The CDR3 extends over 12 amino acids. Trimming cost V 6 bases and J 8 bases; bases outside gene matches: 3. Germline CDR1 SGHAT, CDR2 FQNNGV. CDR3 in amino acids: CASRLAGGQQYF. The CDR3 DNA follows: TGTGCCAGCAGGCTAGCGGGGGGCCAGCAGTACTTC.

The chain has TRBV5-1 and TRBJ1-2, with TRBD1 matching over 7 bases. Per the germline V gene, CDR1 is SGHRS and CDR2 is YFSETQ. This CDR3 spans 14 amino acids. The V segment lost 0 bases and the J segment 6 bases; nucleotides outside the gene matches: 5. In nucleotides, the CDR3 is TGCGCCAGCAGCTTGGCCGGAGGGGGCAATGGCTACACCTTC. It codes for CASSLAGGGNGYTF.

The chain combines TRBV5-4 with TRBJ2-3; D unresolved. The CDR3 runs to 15 residues. V lost 5 bases and J lost 1, with 14 bases in between. The germline V gene encodes CDR1 SGHNT and CDR2 YYREEE (reference sequence). This chain's CDR3 is CASSDREVGTDTQYF. The CDR3 DNA sequence: TGTGCCAGCAGTGATCGAGAGGTCGGCACAGATACGCAGTATTTT.

This chain uses TRBV19 with TRBJ1-5, with 7 bases fitting TRBD1. V was pared by 4 bases and J by 0 bases, with 6 bases of the junction left unmatched. The length of the CDR3 is 16 residues. CDR1 LNHDA and CDR2 SQIVND come from the germline V gene (reference sequence). DNA of the CDR3: TGTGCCAGTAGTACTCATCAGGGGGTTAGCAATCAGCCCCAGCATTTT. It is translated as CASSTHQGVSNQPQHF.